This T cell receptor (beta chain) was profiled in a study of CD8 T cells in ankylosing spondylitis (dated by TCRdb to about 2017). Context from the whole study: The study set out to find disease-linked TCR variants by profiling T cell receptor beta repertoires in ankylosing spondylitis patients and healthy donors. The full study cohort was made up of about two dozen ankylosing spondylitis patients and 108 healthy donors. Peripheral blood was sampled, and synovial fluid was also collected from ankylosing spondylitis patients.

Sequencing was carried out with an Illumina HiSeq 2500. Quantitative 5'-RACE with molecular barcodes was the method used to prepare the TCR beta libraries. The paper's data handling went like this. A new computational method based on a probabilistic model of VDJ rearrangement was used to identify disease-linked TCR variants. TCRdb took the public reads, trimmed them with fastp at Q25, ran MiXCR for clone calling and kept in-frame beta chains. Every entry covers one CDR3 protein and lists the most common genes and DNA from its rows. TCRdb, not the authors, supplied the V and J calls. This sample holds some 140,000 distinct CDR3 sequences; 6% to 8% were observed only once. The ten largest make up around 12% of the sample. In this sample, this clonotype turned up many times. The clone's antigen remains unknown. One base away there is no much larger clone; base qualities are not given. Reading from cysteine to phenylalanine, the CDR3 counts 14 amino acids. The sequence is cut down to CDR3 DNA, 42 bases in frame from base 1. CDR1 LNHNV and CDR2 YYDKDF are derived from the germline V gene (reference sequence). V is cut by 4 bases and J by 5 bases, and the space between the germline ends is 14 bases.

Beyond this particular receptor, the publication reports: The disease-linked clones were reported to be significantly enriched in matched synovial fluid samples from ankylosing spondylitis patients. Some motif variants had previously been reported in the synovial fluid and blood of reactive arthritis patients, which suggests shared mechanisms of disease initiation. Blood from ankylosing spondylitis patients appeared to be characterized by a TCR beta motif composed of under 10 highly homologous amino acid variants. In peripheral blood, the disease-linked clones were found at relatively low frequencies and had a CD8+ phenotype.

Sequencing input: blood, either unsorted or a sorted T cell fraction (not recorded which). The V and J genes are TRBV15 and TRBJ2-5; the D call is tentative, TRBD1 or TRBD2, as each matches 5 bases. The clonotype originates from a female donor with ankylosing spondylitis or in good health (not recorded which). The CDR3 protein is CATSTRQRSETQYF. The base sequence is TGTGCCACCAGCACGCGACAGCGGTCGGAGACCCAGTACTTC.